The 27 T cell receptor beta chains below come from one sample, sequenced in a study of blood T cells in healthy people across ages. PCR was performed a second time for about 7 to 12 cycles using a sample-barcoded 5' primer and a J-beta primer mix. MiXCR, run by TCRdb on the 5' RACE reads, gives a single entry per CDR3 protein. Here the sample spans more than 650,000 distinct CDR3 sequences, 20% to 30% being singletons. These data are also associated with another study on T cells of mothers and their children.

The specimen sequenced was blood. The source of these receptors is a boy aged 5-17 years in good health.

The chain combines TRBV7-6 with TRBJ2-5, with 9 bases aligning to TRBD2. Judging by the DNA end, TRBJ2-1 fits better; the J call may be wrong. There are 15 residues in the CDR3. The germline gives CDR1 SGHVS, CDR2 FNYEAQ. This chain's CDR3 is CASSPGMVAGAGQFF. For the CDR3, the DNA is TGTGCCAGCAGCCCTGGGATGGTAGCGGGGGCAGGGCAGTTCTTC.

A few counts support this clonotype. The CDR3, as DNA: TGTGCCAGTAGTATAGGAGGACAGGGGTCCGACGAGTTCTTC. This encodes CASSIGGQGSDEFF. V is TRBV19 and J is TRBJ2-1; 9 nucleotides align to TRBD1. Germline CDR1 reads LNHDA; CDR2 reads SQIVND (reference sequence). This CDR3 spans 14 amino acids. Trimming cost V 1 base and J 14 bases; bases outside gene matches: 9.

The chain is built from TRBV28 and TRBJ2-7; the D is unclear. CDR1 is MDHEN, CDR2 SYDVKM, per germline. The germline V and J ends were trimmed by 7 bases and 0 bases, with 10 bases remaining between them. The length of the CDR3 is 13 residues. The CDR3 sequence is CASTTGPSYEQYF. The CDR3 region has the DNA TGTGCCAGCACCACCGGACCCTCCTACGAGCAGTACTTC.

CDR3 protein: CASSLFPGMNTEAFF. CDR3 sequence (DNA): TGTGCCAGCAGCTTATTCCCGGGAATGAACACTGAAGCTTTCTTT. The chain is built from TRBV7-2 and TRBJ1-1, with D unclear. V dropped 2 bases and J dropped 0 bases, with 10 bases sitting between them. CDR1 SGHTA and CDR2 FQGNSA come from the germline V gene. This CDR3 region has 15 residues. The variable domain in full, completed from reference TRBV7-2 and TRBJ1-1, reads GAGVSQSPSNKVTEKGKDVELRCDPISGHTALYWYRQSLGQGLEFLIYFQGNSAPDKSGLPSDRFSAERTGGSVSTLTIQRTQQEDSAVYLCASSLFPGMNTEAFFGQGTRLTVV.

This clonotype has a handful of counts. The CDR3 is CASSFYRDYQYF. The CDR3 nucleotides read TGTGCCAGCAGTTTTTACCGGGACTATCAGTACTTC. This chain uses TRBV12-3 or TRBV12-4 with TRBJ2-1; 7 bases align to TRBD2. Judging by the DNA end, TRBJ2-4 fits better; the J call may be wrong. The CDR3 has 12 amino acids.

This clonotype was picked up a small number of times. This CDR3 is CASSEGGGRSPLHF. CDR3 nucleotides: TGTGCCAGCAGCGAAGGGGGAGGTAGATCACCCCTCCACTTT. The gene calls are TRBV3-1 and TRBJ1-6; D is perhaps TRBD1 (6 bases). V was trimmed by 5 bases and J by 10 bases, leaving 15 bases between them. Per the germline V gene, CDR1 is LGHDT and CDR2 is YNNKEL (reference sequence). This CDR3 has 14 amino acids.

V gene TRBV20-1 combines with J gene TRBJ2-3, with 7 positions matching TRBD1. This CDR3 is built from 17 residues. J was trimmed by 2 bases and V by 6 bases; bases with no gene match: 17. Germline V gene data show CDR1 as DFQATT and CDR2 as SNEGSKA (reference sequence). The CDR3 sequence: CSAMGAGGRHHTDTQYF. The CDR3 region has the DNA TGCAGTGCCATGGGGGCAGGGGGAAGGCATCACACAGATACGCAGTATTTT.

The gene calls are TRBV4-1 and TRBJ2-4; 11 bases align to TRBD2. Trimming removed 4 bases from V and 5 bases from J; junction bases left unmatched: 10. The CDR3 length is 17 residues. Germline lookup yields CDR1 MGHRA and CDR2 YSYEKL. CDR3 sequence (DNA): TGCGCCAGCAGCCGTTTTATAGCGGGGGGGCGAGAAAACATTCAGTACTTC. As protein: CASSRFIAGGRENIQYF.

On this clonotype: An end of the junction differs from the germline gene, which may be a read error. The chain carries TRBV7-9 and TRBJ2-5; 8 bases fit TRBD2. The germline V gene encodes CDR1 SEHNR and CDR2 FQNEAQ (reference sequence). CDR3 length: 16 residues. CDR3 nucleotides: TGCGCCAGCAGCTTAGTTGGCCCGGGGGGGCAAGAGACCCAGTACTTC. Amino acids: CASSLVGPGGQETQYF.

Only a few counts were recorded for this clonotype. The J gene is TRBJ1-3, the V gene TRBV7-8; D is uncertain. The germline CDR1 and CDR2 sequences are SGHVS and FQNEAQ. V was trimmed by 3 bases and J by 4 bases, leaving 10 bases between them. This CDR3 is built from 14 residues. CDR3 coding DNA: TGTGCCAGCAGCTTCCCCGCCCACGGAAACACCATATATTTT. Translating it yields CASSFPAHGNTIYF.

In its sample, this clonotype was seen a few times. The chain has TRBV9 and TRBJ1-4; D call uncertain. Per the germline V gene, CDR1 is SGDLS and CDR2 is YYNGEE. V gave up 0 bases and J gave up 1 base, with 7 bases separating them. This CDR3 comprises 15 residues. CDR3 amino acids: CASSVGPRTNEKLFF. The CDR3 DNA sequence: TGTGCCAGCAGCGTAGGACCTAGAACTAATGAAAAACTGTTTTTT.

CDR3 bases: TGTGCCAGCAGCTTAGCTCGCGGGGGGCCCCGTGAGACCCAGTACTTC. Encoded protein: CASSLARGGPRETQYF. The chain has TRBV11-2 and TRBJ2-5; the match to TRBD2 covers 8 bases. There are 16 residues in the CDR3. Germline loops: CDR1 SGHAT, CDR2 FQNNGV. After removal of 1 base from V and 5 bases from J, the junction contained 9 bases not matched to a gene.

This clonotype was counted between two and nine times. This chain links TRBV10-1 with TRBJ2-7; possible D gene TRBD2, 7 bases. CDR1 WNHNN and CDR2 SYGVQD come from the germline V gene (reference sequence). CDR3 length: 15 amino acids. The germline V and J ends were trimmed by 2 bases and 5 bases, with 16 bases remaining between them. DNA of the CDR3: TGCGCCAGCAGTGAGCTACAGGGAGGGCCTGACGAGCAGTACTTC. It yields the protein CASSELQGGPDEQYF.

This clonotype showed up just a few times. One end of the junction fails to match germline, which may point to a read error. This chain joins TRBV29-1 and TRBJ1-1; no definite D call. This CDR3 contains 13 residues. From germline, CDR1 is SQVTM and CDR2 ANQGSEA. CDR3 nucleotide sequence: TGCAGCGCCAGGCAGCACTTGAACGCTGAAGCTTTCTTT. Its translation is CSARQHLNAEAFF.

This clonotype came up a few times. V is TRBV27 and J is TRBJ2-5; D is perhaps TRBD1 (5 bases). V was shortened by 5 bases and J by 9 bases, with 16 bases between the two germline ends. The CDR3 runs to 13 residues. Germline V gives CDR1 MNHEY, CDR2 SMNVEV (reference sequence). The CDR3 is CASSPRDFGSQYF. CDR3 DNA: TGTGCCAGCAGTCCCAGGGATTTCGGGTCCCAGTACTTC.

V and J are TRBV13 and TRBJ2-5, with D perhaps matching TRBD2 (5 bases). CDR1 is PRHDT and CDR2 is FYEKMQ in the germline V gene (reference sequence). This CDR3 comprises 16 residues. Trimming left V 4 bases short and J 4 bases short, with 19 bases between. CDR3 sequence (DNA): TGTGCCAGCAGCTCTTATGCCCCCGGACTGGGAGAGACCCAGTACTTC. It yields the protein CASSSYAPGLGETQYF. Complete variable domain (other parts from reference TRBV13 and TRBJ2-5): AAGVIQSPRHLIKEKRETATLKCYPIPRHDTVYWYQQGPGQDPQFLISFYEKMQSDKGSIPDRFSAQQFSDYHSELNMSSLELGDSALYFCASSSYAPGLGETQYFGPGTRLLVL.

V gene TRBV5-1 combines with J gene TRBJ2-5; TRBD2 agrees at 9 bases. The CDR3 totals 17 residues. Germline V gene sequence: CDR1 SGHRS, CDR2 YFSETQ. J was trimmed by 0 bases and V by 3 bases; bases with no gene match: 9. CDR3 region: CASSSGLAGPHQETQYF. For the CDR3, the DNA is TGCGCCAGCAGCTCAGGGCTAGCGGGGCCACACCAAGAGACCCAGTACTTC.

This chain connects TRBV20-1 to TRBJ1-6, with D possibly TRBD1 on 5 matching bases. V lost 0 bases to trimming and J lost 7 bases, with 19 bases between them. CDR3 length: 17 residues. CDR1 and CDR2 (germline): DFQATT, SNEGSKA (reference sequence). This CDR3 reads CSARDLQVHRRNSPLHF. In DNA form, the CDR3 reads TGCAGTGCTAGAGATCTTCAGGTTCACAGGCGGAATTCACCCCTCCACTTT.

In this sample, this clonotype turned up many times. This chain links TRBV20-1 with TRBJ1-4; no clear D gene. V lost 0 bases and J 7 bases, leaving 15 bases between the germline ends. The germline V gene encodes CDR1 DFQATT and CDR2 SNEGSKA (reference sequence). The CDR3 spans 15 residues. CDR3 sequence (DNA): TGCAGTGCTAGAGACCCGGTCCTCGGTGCTGAAAAACTGTTTTTT. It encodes CSARDPVLGAEKLFF.

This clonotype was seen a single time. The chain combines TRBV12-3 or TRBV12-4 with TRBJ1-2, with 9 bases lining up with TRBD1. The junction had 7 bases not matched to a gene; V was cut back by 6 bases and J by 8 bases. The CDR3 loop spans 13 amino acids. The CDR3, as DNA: TGTGCCAGCAGCAAAACAGGGGGCGAGGGCTACACCTTC. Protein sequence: CASSKTGGEGYTF.

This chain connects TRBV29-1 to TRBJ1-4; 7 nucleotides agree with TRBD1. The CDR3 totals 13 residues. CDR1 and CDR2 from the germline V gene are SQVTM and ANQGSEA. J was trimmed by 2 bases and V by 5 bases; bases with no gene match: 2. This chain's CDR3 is CSVRGLTNEKLFF. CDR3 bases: TGCAGCGTTAGGGGGCTCACTAATGAAAAACTGTTTTTT.

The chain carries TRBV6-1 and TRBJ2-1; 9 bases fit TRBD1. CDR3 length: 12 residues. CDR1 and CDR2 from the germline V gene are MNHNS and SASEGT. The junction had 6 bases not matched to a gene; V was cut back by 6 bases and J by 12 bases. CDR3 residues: CASSSDRGRQFF. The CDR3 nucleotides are TGTGCCAGCAGCTCGGACAGGGGAAGGCAGTTCTTC.

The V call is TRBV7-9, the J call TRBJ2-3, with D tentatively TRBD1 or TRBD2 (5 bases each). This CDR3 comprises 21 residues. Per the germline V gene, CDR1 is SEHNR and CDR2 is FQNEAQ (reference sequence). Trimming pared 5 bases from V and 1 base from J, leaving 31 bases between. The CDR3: CASSPGGHRDRIPRRTDTQYF. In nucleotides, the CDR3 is TGTGCCAGCAGCCCAGGAGGTCATAGGGACCGGATCCCCCGTCGCACAGATACGCAGTATTTT. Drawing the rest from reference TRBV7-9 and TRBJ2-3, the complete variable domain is DTGVSQNPRHKITKRGQNVTFRCDPISEHNRLYWYRQTLGQGPEFLTYFQNEAQLEKSRLLSDRFSAERPKGSFSTLEIQRTEQGDSAMYLCASSPGGHRDRIPRRTDTQYFGPGTRLTVL.

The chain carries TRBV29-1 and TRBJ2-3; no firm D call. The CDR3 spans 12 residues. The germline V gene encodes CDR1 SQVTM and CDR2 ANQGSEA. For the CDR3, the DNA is TGCAGTGCCTCGCAGACGTCAGATACGCAGTATTTT. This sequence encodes CSASQTSDTQYF.

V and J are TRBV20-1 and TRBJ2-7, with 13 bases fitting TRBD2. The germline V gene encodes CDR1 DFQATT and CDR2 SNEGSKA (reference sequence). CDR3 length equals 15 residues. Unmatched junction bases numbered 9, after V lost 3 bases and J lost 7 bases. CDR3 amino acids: CSASDTSGGAEEQYF. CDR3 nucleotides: TGCAGTGCTAGCGACACTAGCGGGGGGGCCGAGGAGCAGTACTTC.

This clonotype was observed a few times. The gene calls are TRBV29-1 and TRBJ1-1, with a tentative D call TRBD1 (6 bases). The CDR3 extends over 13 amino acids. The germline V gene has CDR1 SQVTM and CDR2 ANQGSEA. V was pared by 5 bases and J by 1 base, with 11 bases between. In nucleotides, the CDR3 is TGCAGCGTTCCCCCCAGGGGGAACACTGAAGCTTTCTTT. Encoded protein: CSVPPRGNTEAFF.

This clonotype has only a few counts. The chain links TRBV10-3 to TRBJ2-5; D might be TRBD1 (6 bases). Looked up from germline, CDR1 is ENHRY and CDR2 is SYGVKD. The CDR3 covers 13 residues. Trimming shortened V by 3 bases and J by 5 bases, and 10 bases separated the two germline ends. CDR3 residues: CAISDGGAETQYF. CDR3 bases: TGTGCCATCAGTGATGGGGGCGCCGAGACCCAGTACTTC.